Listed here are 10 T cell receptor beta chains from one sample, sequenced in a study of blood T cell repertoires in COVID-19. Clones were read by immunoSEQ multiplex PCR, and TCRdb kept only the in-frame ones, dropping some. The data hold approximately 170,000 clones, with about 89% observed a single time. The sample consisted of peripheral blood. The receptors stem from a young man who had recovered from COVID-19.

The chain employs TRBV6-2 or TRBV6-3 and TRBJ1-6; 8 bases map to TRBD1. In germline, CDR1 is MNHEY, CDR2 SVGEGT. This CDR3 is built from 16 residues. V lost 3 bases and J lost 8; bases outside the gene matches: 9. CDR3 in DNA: TGTGCCAGCAGTTATGGTGTCAGGGGGCTGGATTCACCCCTCCACTTT. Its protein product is CASSYGVRGLDSPLHF.

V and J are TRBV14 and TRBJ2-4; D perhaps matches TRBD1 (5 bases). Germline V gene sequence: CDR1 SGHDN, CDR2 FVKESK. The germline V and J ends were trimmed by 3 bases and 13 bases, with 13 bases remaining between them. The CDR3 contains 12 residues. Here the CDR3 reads CASSQTSGPQYF. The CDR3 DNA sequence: TGTGCCAGCAGCCAGACTTCAGGGCCACAGTACTTC.

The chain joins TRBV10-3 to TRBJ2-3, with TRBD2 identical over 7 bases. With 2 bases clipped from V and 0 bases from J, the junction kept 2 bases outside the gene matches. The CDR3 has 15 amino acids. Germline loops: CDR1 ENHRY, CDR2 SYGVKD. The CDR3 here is CAISESGDSTDTQYF. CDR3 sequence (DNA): TGTGCCATCAGTGAGAGCGGGGATAGCACAGATACGCAGTATTTT.

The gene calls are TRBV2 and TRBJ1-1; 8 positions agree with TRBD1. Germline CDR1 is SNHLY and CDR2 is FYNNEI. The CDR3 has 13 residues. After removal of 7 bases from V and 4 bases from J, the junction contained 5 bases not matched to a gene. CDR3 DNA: TGTGCCAGCAACGGACAGGGTACCACTGAAGCTTTCTTT. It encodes CASNGQGTTEAFF. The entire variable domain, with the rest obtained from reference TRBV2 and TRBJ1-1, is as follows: EPEVTQTPSHQVTQMGQEVILRCVPISNHLYFYWYRQILGQKVEFLVSFYNNEISEKSEIFDDQFSVERPDGSNFTLKIRSTKLEDSAMYFCASNGQGTTEAFFGQGTRLTVV.

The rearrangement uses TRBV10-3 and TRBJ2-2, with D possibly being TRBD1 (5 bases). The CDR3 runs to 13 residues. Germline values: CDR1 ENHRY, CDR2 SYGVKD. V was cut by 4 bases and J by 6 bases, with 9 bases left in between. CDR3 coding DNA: TGTGCCATCAGTGGCAGGGAAGCCGGGGAGCTGTTTTTT. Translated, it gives CAISGREAGELFF.

The CDR3 DNA reads TGTGCCAGCAGTCCCGGGGCCTACGAGCAGTACTTC. Protein: CASSPGAYEQYF. V usage is TRBV6-2 or TRBV6-3 and J usage is TRBJ2-7; maybe TRBD2 (5 bases). Per germline, CDR1 MNHEY and CDR2 SVGEGT. The CDR3 runs 12 residues. Trimming pared 5 bases from V and 2 bases from J, leaving 7 bases between.

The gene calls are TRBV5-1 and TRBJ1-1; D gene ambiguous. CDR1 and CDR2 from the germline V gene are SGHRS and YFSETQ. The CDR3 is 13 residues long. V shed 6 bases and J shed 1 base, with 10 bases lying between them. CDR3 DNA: TGCGCCAGCACAAGAGAGCCGAACACTGAAGCTTTCTTT. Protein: CASTREPNTEAFF.

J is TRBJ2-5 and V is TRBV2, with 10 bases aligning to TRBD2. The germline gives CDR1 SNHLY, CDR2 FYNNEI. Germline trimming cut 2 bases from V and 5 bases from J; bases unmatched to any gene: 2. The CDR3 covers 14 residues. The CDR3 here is CASSENSGRETQYF. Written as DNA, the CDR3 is TGTGCCAGCAGTGAAAATAGCGGGAGGGAGACCCAGTACTTC.

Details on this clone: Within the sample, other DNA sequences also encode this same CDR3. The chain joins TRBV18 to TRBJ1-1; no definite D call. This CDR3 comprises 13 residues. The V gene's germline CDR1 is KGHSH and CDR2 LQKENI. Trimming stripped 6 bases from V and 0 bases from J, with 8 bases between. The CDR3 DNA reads TGTGCCAGCTCCCCCGGGTTGAACACTGAAGCTTTCTTT. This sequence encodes CASSPGLNTEAFF.

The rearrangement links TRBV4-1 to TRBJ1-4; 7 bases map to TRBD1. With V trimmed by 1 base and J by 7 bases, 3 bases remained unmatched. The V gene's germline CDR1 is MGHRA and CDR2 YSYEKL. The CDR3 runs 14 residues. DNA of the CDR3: TGCGCCAGCAGCCAAGCCGGGGACAGTGAAAAACTGTTTTTT. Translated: CASSQAGDSEKLFF.